The rows below give T cell receptor beta chains drawn from one sample of a study of shared clonotypes between healthy human individuals. This table comes from immunoSEQ multiplex PCR, and its TCRdb copy is limited to in-frame clones, with some not included. The repertoire consists of hundreds of thousands of clones, with 85% to 95% occurring once and the leading ten covering 20% to 30%. Sequencing used naive CD8+ T cells sorted from blood. All receptors derive from a young man in good health. CDR3s include the opening cysteine and the closing phenylalanine or tryptophan. A D gene is named only where the DNA matches it firmly. Clone size is not always given. Where it is, it says once, few, many or a class for expanded clones.

>TRBV14|NA|TRBJ2-1|TRBD2|15
TGTGCCAGCAGCCAACCATCTAGCGGGAGTCGAGAGCAGTTCTTC
CASSQPSSGSREQFF
>TRBV9|NA|TRBJ2-5|NA|11
TGTGCCAGCAGCGTAGAAGAGACCCAGTACTTC
CASSVEETQYF
>TRBV7-2|NA|TRBJ1-1|NA|14
TGTGCCAGCAGCCCATTTTTGGGGAACACTGAAGCTTTCTTT
CASSPFLGNTEAFF
>TRBV6-6|NA|TRBJ2-1|NA|16
TGTGCCAGCAGACCTATTGGCAGAACCTCCTACAATGAGCAGTTCTTC
CASRPIGRTSYNEQFF
>TRBV6-1|NA|TRBJ1-5|NA|12
TGTGCCAGCAGCGCGGGCAATCAGCCCCAGCATTTT
CASSAGNQPQHF
>TRBV25-1|NA|TRBJ2-7|NA|13
TGTGCCAGCAGTGGAACAGCCGCCTACGAGCAGTACTTC
CASSGTAAYEQYF
>TRBV18|NA|TRBJ1-1|NA|15
TGTGCCAGCTCACCACCGCAACAGCAGAACACTGAAGCTTTCTTT
CASSPPQQQNTEAFF
>TRBV5-1|NA|TRBJ2-7|NA|15
TGCGCCAGCAGCTTGGGAGAGGGACCCACCTACGAGCAGTACTTC
CASSLGEGPTYEQYF
>TRBV28|NA|TRBJ2-7|TRBD1|13
TGTGCCACAGGAGACAGGGTTGGCTACGAGCAGTACTTC
CATGDRVGYEQYF
>TRBV4-3|NA|TRBJ2-1|TRBD2|15
TGCGCCAGCAGCCAAGGAACGGGAGGGAGGGATGAGCAGTTCTTC
CASSQGTGGRDEQFF
>TRBV9|NA|TRBJ2-7|NA|15
TGTGCCAGCAGCGTAGGGGTAGCGGAGAACTACGAGCAGTACTTC
CASSVGVAENYEQYF
>TRBV18|NA|TRBJ1-3|NA|13
TGTGCCGGAACAACAGGGACTGGAAACACCATATATTTT
CAGTTGTGNTIYF
>TRBV9|once|TRBJ2-7|NA|14
TGTGCCAGCAGCACAGACACCCTTACCTACGAGCAGTACTTC
CASSTDTLTYEQYF
>TRBV5-1|NA|TRBJ2-1|TRBD2|16
TGCGCCAGCAGCTTGGGGCCTAGCGGCCCCTACAATGAGCAGTTCTTC
CASSLGPSGPYNEQFF
>TRBV6-5|NA|TRBJ2-7|NA|11
TGTGCCAGCAGTTACTCCGGGGAGCAGTACTTC
CASSYSGEQYF
>TRBV4-1|NA|TRBJ2-1|NA|17
TGCGCCAGCGGGGGGGTACAGGGGACGGGCCAATACAATGAGCAGTTCTTC
CASGGVQGTGQYNEQFF
>TRBV27|few|TRBJ2-5|NA|14
TGTGCCAGCAGCACCTTGGACACCCAAGAGACCCAGTACTTC
CASSTLDTQETQYF
>TRBV10-3|once|TRBJ2-2|TRBD1|15
TGTGCCACCCTAGAGGCAGGGGGCCTTTACGGGGAGCTGTTTTTT
CATLEAGGLYGELFF
>TRBV7-9|NA|TRBJ1-1|NA|13
TGTGCCAGCAGCCCCGGGGGGGAGGCTGAAGCTTTCTTT
CASSPGGEAEAFF
>TRBV7-9|NA|TRBJ2-5|TRBD1|12
TGTGCCAGTACAGGGGCGAAAGAGACCCAGTACTTC
CASTGAKETQYF
>TRBV6-5|NA|TRBJ2-7|TRBD2|15
TGTGCCAGCAGTTACGGACTAGCGGGAGCCTTTGGGCAGTACTTC
CASSYGLAGAFGQYF
>TRBV7-9|NA|TRBJ2-1|TRBD2|17
TGTGCCAGCAGCTTAGAGCCGGGTGGCGGGGGTAGAGATGAGCAGTTCTTC
CASSLEPGGGGRDEQFF
>TRBV23-1|NA|TRBJ1-5|NA|20
TGCGCCAGCAGTCAATCCAGAGGGACACCGATTGATTATAGCAATCAGCCCCAGCATTTT
CASSQSRGTPIDYSNQPQHF
>TRBV11-2|NA|TRBJ2-7|TRBD2|18
TGTGCCAGCAGCTTAAGGCTAGCGGGAGGGCTCGGGTCCTACGAGCAGTACTTC
CASSLRLAGGLGSYEQYF
>TRBV7-9|NA|TRBJ2-1|NA|17
TGTGCCAGCACCGAACCCCCGGGACCCAGCTCCTACAATGAGCAGTTCTTC
CASTEPPGPSSYNEQFF
>TRBV27|NA|TRBJ2-3|NA|15
TGTGCCAGCAGCGGTCGGGGCCGGGCCACAGATACGCAGTATTTT
CASSGRGRATDTQYF